Below, 8 T cell receptor beta chains from the same sample are listed, as sequenced in a study of somatic mutations in cytotoxic T cells in rheumatoid arthritis. Measured with immunoSEQ multiplex PCR; TCRdb has only the in-frame clones, and not every one. Of some 11,000 clones listed, roughly 70% are singletons. Sequences were obtained from CD8+ T cells sorted from blood. The receptors derive from an adult with rheumatoid arthritis.

The chain carries TRBV15 and TRBJ1-5; D is ambiguous. In germline, CDR1 is LNHNV, CDR2 YYDKDF (reference sequence). The length of the CDR3 is 16 residues. Trimming removed 0 bases at V and 3 bases at J, with 12 bases between. The CDR3 reads CATSRDPRATNQPQHF. The CDR3 DNA is TGTGCCACCAGCAGAGACCCCCGAGCTACCAATCAGCCCCAGCATTTT.

This chain links TRBV5-4 with TRBJ2-5; D call uncertain. V shed 4 bases and J shed 0 bases, with 7 bases lying between them. Germline V lookup: CDR1 SGHNT, CDR2 YYREEE (reference sequence). There are 13 residues in the CDR3. CDR3: CASSPVYQETQYF. The CDR3 DNA sequence: TGTGCCAGCAGCCCCGTTTACCAAGAGACCCAGTACTTC.

The gene calls are TRBV7-9 and TRBJ2-5; D remains ambiguous. This CDR3 contains 14 residues. Germline loops: CDR1 SEHNR, CDR2 FQNEAQ (reference sequence). The V end was cut by 5 bases, the J end by 2 bases, with 12 bases between. CDR3 in amino acids: CASSTRLEQETQYF. CDR3 coding DNA: TGTGCCAGCAGCACCCGACTCGAACAAGAGACCCAGTACTTC.

The chain links TRBV7-9 to TRBJ1-2, with D possibly TRBD1 on 6 matching bases. The CDR3 totals 14 residues. Germline assignment: CDR1 SEHNR and CDR2 FQNEAQ (reference sequence). Trimming cost V 3 bases and J 2 bases, with 10 bases left between them. For the CDR3, the DNA is TGTGCCAGCAGCTTTGGCACAGGGAACTATGGCTACACCTTC. This sequence encodes CASSFGTGNYGYTF.

The chain is built from TRBV29-1 and TRBJ1-2, with 9 bases matching TRBD1. After removal of 7 bases from V and 6 bases from J, the junction contained 6 bases not matched to a gene. The CDR3 is 12 amino acids. In germline, CDR1 is SQVTM, CDR2 ANQGSEA. The CDR3 DNA is TGCAGCGCCGCCGGGACAGGGAATGGCTACACCTTC. It codes for CSAAGTGNGYTF.

This clone has a handful of counts. The gene calls are TRBV27 and TRBJ2-7; D may be TRBD2 (7 bases). V gave up 5 bases and J gave up 2 bases, with 19 bases separating them. This CDR3 has 16 residues. The germline V gene encodes CDR1 MNHEY and CDR2 SMNVEV (reference sequence). The CDR3 DNA follows: TGTGCCAGCAGTGCCGTCTCGGCGGGGGCCCCCTACGAGCAGTACTTC. It yields the protein CASSAVSAGAPYEQYF.

V usage is TRBV28 and J usage is TRBJ1-5, with a possible D match to TRBD1 (6 bases). V was pared by 5 bases and J by 3 bases, with 20 bases between. The germline V gene has CDR1 MDHEN and CDR2 SYDVKM. CDR3 length equals 17 residues. The CDR3 reads CASSHSPWGGLNQPQHF. For the CDR3, the DNA is TGTGCCAGCAGTCATTCACCCTGGGGGGGGCTCAATCAGCCCCAGCATTTT.

CDR3 nucleotides: TGTGCCAGCAGTGCATGGATGAAGGATGATACGCAGTATTTT. This codes for CASSAWMKDDTQYF. The chain couples TRBV6-1 to TRBJ2-3, with no clear D. V lost 4 bases and J 6 bases, leaving 14 bases between the germline ends. The CDR3 has 14 amino acids. Looked up from germline, CDR1 is MNHNS and CDR2 is SASEGT.